The 8 T cell receptor beta chains given below trace back to one sample, sequenced in a study of blood T cell repertoires in COVID-19. TCRdb's copy holds only in-frame clones and misses some; the assay was immunoSEQ multiplex PCR. This table has roughly 180,000 clones, 81% appearing once. Sequences were obtained from PBMCs or T cells enriched from blood (not recorded which). These receptors all come from a woman in her thirties or forties with acute COVID-19.

The chain employs TRBV27 and TRBJ1-1; 7 nucleotides line up with TRBD1. Germline V gene lookup returns CDR1 MNHEY and CDR2 SMNVEV (reference sequence). The CDR3 is made up of 16 amino acids. Unmatched junction bases numbered 13, after V lost 5 bases and J lost 4 bases. Written as DNA, the CDR3 is TGTGCCAGCAGTGCCACCGCCGCGACAGGGTTCACTGAAGCTTTCTTT. This translates into CASSATAATGFTEAFF.

This clone was seen a handful of times. The chain carries TRBV12-3 or TRBV12-4 and TRBJ2-1; 8 bases are shared with TRBD2. V shed 6 bases, J shed 5 bases, and the junction held 3 bases outside the gene matches. This CDR3 has 13 amino acids. The CDR3 DNA sequence: TGTGCCAGCAGGACTAGCGCGAACAATGAGCAGTTCTTC. Protein sequence: CASRTSANNEQFF.

This clone was recorded once. The rearrangement uses TRBV18 and TRBJ1-2, with D tentatively TRBD1 (5 bases). This CDR3 region has 13 residues. In germline, CDR1 is KGHSH, CDR2 LQKENI. V was trimmed by 0 bases and J by 7 bases, leaving 9 bases between them. DNA for the CDR3: TGTGCCAGCTCACCACCGACGGGGGTTGGCTACACCTTC. Translation: CASSPPTGVGYTF.

Written as DNA, the CDR3 is TGTGCCAGCTCACACGGTCGGGGTACCTCCTACAATGAGCAGTTCTTC. This sequence encodes CASSHGRGTSYNEQFF. The V call is TRBV18, the J call TRBJ2-1; possible D gene TRBD2, 5 bases. Between the trimmed V and J ends, which lost 4 bases and 0 bases, there was a span of 13 bases. Germline values: CDR1 KGHSH, CDR2 LQKENI. CDR3 length: 16 amino acids.

The chain recombines TRBV27 with TRBJ1-5, with a tentative D call TRBD1 (5 bases). Trimming took off 0 bases at V and 0 bases at J, with 12 bases between the two ends. This CDR3 is built from 17 residues. Germline V CDR1 and CDR2: MNHEY, SMNVEV (reference sequence). CDR3: CASSLSGPDLSNQPQHF. CDR3 bases: TGTGCCAGCAGTTTATCGGGGCCAGACCTTAGCAATCAGCCCCAGCATTTT.

The CDR3 DNA reads TGCGCCAGCAGCCAGCGGGGTTTAGGGGATGAGCAGTTCTTC. Amino acids: CASSQRGLGDEQFF. The rearrangement links TRBV5-1 to TRBJ2-1; TRBD2 aligns across 7 bases. The V gene end was trimmed by 4 bases and the J gene end by 8 bases; junction bases not matched to a gene: 9. Germline loops: CDR1 SGHRS, CDR2 YFSETQ. This CDR3 contains 14 residues.

A few counts support this clone. This CDR3 is CASSFRGGVVFF. Written as DNA, the CDR3 is TGTGCCAGCAGCTTCCGCGGGGGAGTAGTGTTTTTT. The V call is TRBV7-9, the J call TRBJ2-2; 7 nucleotides align to TRBD2. CDR3 length: 12 amino acids. The germline V gene encodes CDR1 SEHNR and CDR2 FQNEAQ (reference sequence). V lost 3 bases, J lost 15 bases, and 7 bases stayed unmatched.

The J gene is TRBJ1-6, the V gene TRBV18; D gene uncertain. CDR1 is KGHSH, CDR2 LQKENI, per germline. The CDR3 is made up of 15 amino acids. V was cut by 1 base and J by 10 bases, with 14 bases left in between. The CDR3 reads CASSPQYGSESPLHF. In DNA form, the CDR3 reads TGTGCCAGCTCACCACAATACGGGTCTGAGTCACCCCTCCACTTT.